The T cell receptor (beta chain) under discussion was sequenced for a study of early T cells in non-severe SARS-CoV-2 infection. The wider study: Unsorted whole-blood RNA was sequenced in bulk, leaving chains unpaired.

The library protocol tagged individual cDNA molecules with unique molecular identifiers. TCRdb re-called the 5' RACE reads with MiXCR, one entry per CDR3 protein. The sample carries more than 25,000 distinct CDR3 sequences, 5.7% recorded once. Study-level results: Missing private and CD4 specificities, VDJdb matching favored anti-spike CD8 responses.

This clonotype was counted many times. Its specificity is unknown. Trimming pared 0 bases from V and 6 bases from J, leaving 13 bases between. The germline V gene has CDR1 SGDLS and CDR2 YYNGEE. This CDR3 is 15 amino acids long. Sequenced: whole blood. This clonotype was obtained from an adult who was a healthcare worker with PCR-confirmed SARS-CoV-2 infection or an uninfected control (not recorded which). The V call is TRBV9, the J call TRBJ2-1; a possible D gene is TRBD2 (6 bases). CDR3 bases: TGTGCCAGCAGCGTAGGGGACTTTGGGATCAATGAGCAGTTCTTC. Its protein product is CASSVGDFGINEQFF.